These 17 T cell receptor beta chains share one sample of origin, sequenced in a study of early T cells in non-severe SARS-CoV-2 infection. TCRdb called the 5' RACE reads again in MiXCR, with one record for every CDR3 protein. This sample has some 96,000 distinct CDR3 sequences, with about 12% found just once. The sequencing sample was made of whole blood. These receptors all come from an adult who was a healthcare worker with PCR-confirmed SARS-CoV-2 infection or an uninfected control (not recorded which).

This clonotype was detected many times. The V and J genes are TRBV6-5 and TRBJ1-3, with 9 positions matching TRBD1. The CDR3 spans 18 residues. CDR1 and CDR2 from the germline V gene are MNHEY and SVGAGI. With V trimmed by 5 bases and J by 3 bases, 14 bases remained unmatched. The DNA for the CDR3 is TGTGCCAGCAGTGACTACTCACAGGGGGCGGGAGGTGGAAACACCATATATTTT. Its protein product is CASSDYSQGAGGGNTIYF.

This clonotype occurred many times. The rearrangement joins TRBV7-9 to TRBJ2-5; 7 bases map to TRBD1. CDR3 size: 16 residues. Germline assignment: CDR1 SEHNR and CDR2 FQNEAQ (reference sequence). The trim removed 4 bases at V and 2 bases at J, leaving 10 bases unmatched. CDR3 amino acids: CASSSPDRLRQETQYF. CDR3 bases: TGTGCCAGCAGCTCGCCGGACAGGCTCCGACAAGAGACCCAGTACTTC.

There are many counts of this clonotype. The V call is TRBV20-1, the J call TRBJ1-5, with 7 nucleotides matching TRBD1. The ends lost 0 bases at V and 1 base at J; junction bases unmatched: 6. Germline V lookup: CDR1 DFQATT, CDR2 SNEGSKA (reference sequence). This CDR3 contains 16 residues. CDR3 in amino acids: CSARDWDRGSNQPQHF. DNA of the CDR3: TGCAGTGCTAGAGATTGGGACAGAGGGAGCAATCAGCCCCAGCATTTT.

This clonotype was seen repeatedly, ten times or more. The chain recombines TRBV1 with TRBJ1-5; the table's D call, TRBD1, was not checked against the DNA. TRBV1 is a documented pseudogene. The CDR3 has 16 amino acids. CDR3 nucleotide sequence: TGCACCAGCAGCCAAACTGACGACAGAAGCAATCAGCCCCAGCATTTT. Translation gives CTSSQTDDRSNQPQHF.

This clonotype was recorded many times. The chain carries TRBV6-2 or TRBV6-3 and TRBJ1-4, with 7 nucleotides matching TRBD1. Germline V gene sequence: CDR1 MNHEY, CDR2 SVGEGT. The ends lost 4 bases at V and 14 bases at J; junction bases unmatched: 13. The CDR3 length is 14 residues. CDR3 region: CASSSGTEFRTLFF. CDR3 sequence (DNA): TGTGCCAGCAGTTCCGGGACAGAGTTTCGGACTCTGTTTTTT.

V gene TRBV7-9 combines with J gene TRBJ2-3; D gene uncertain. The V end lost 3 bases, the J end lost 5 bases, and 9 bases lay between the germline ends. Per germline, CDR1 SEHNR and CDR2 FQNEAQ (reference sequence). This CDR3 has 13 amino acids. CDR3 nucleotides: TGTGCCAGCAGCTTCTTTTCGGGAGATACGCAGTATTTT. Translating gives CASSFFSGDTQYF.

This chain connects TRBV7-2 to TRBJ2-3; TRBD1 agrees at 9 bases. This CDR3 has 15 amino acids. The germline gives CDR1 SGHTA, CDR2 FQGNSA. V shed 7 bases, J shed 5 bases, and the junction held 10 bases outside the gene matches. CDR3 in amino acids: CASTVTGGYGDTQYF. The CDR3, as DNA: TGTGCCAGCACCGTGACAGGGGGGTATGGAGATACGCAGTATTTT.

On this clonotype: A read error may explain this, as a much larger clone is one base away. The V and J genes are TRBV6-5 and TRBJ1-5; D is unresolved. Germline V gives CDR1 MNHEY, CDR2 SVGAGI. The germline V and J ends were trimmed by 6 bases and 4 bases, with 13 bases remaining between them. This CDR3 contains 14 residues. The CDR3 protein is CASRDGRENQPQHF. The CDR3 DNA reads TGTGCCAGCAGGGACGGAAGGGAAAATCAGCCCCAGCATTTT.

This clonotype has a count of ten or more. The CDR3 is CAGRQDMNTEAFF. Here the CDR3 DNA reads TGTGCCGGCCGACAGGACATGAACACTGAAGCTTTCTTT. The chain carries TRBV12-3 or TRBV12-4 and TRBJ1-1; possible D gene TRBD1, 6 bases. The CDR3 consists of 13 residues. With 11 bases removed from V and 0 bases from J, the gap between germline ends came to 13 bases.

This clonotype has only a few counts. The V gene is TRBV20-1, the J gene TRBJ2-4, with a tentative D call TRBD2 (6 bases). Germline values: CDR1 DFQATT, CDR2 SNEGSKA (reference sequence). V was clipped by 5 bases and J by 6 bases, with 14 bases between them. The CDR3 runs to 13 residues. The CDR3 loop reads CSAPGSWANIQYF. CDR3 bases: TGCAGTGCTCCCGGGAGTTGGGCAAACATTCAGTACTTC.

The sample holds many counts of this clonotype. This CDR3 is CASSSTPTYEQYF. CDR3 sequence (DNA): TGTGCCAGCAGTTCTACCCCGACCTACGAGCAGTACTTC. The gene calls are TRBV6-6 and TRBJ2-7; D is ambiguous. V dropped 4 bases and J dropped 2 bases, with 9 bases sitting between them. The V gene's germline CDR1 is MNHNY and CDR2 SVGAGI (reference sequence). The CDR3 is 13 residues long.

This clonotype was recorded at least ten times. The chain has TRBV12-3 or TRBV12-4 and TRBJ1-5; 12 nucleotides align to TRBD1. V shed 7 bases and J 15 bases; nucleotides not matched to a gene: 4. The length of the CDR3 is 11 residues. As DNA, the CDR3 is TGTGCCAGCACCCGGGACAGGGGGCTGCATTTT. It codes for CASTRDRGLHF.

The chain has TRBV3-1 and TRBJ1-2; D perhaps matches TRBD1 (6 bases). CDR1 and CDR2 (germline): LGHDT, YNNKEL (reference sequence). The CDR3 spans 15 residues. V shed 1 base and J shed 0 bases, with 9 bases lying between them. This chain's CDR3 is CASSQVDSSNYGYTF. The CDR3 region has the DNA TGTGCCAGCAGCCAAGTGGACAGCTCTAACTATGGCTACACCTTC.

This clonotype was recorded at least ten times. CDR3 protein: CSARDQDRVAEAFF. CDR3 nucleotide sequence: TGCAGTGCTAGAGATCAAGATAGGGTTGCTGAAGCTTTCTTT. The V gene is TRBV20-1, the J gene TRBJ1-1, with D unresolved. The CDR3 sequence is 14 residues long. Germline V gene lookup returns CDR1 DFQATT and CDR2 SNEGSKA (reference sequence). V dropped 0 bases and J dropped 6 bases, with 14 bases sitting between them.

As concerns this clonotype: A read error may explain this, as a much larger clone is one base away. The final CDR3 position lacks the conserved phenylalanine or tryptophan, pointing to a likely read error. The chain uses TRBV11-2 and TRBJ1-1; TRBD1 is a possible D gene (5 bases). V was cut by 1 base and J by 0 bases, with 6 bases left in between. CDR3 length: 14 amino acids. CDR1 SGHAT and CDR2 FQNNGV come from the germline V gene. CDR3 bases: TGTGCCAGCAGCTTAGGGGGGATGAACACTGAAGCTTTCCTT. Residues: CASSLGGMNTEAFL.

Only a few counts were recorded for this clonotype. The chain recombines TRBV28 with TRBJ1-1; TRBD1 is a possible D gene (5 bases). The CDR3 is made up of 15 amino acids. Trimming removed 1 base at V and 1 base at J, with 10 bases between. Germline loops: CDR1 MDHEN, CDR2 SYDVKM. The DNA for the CDR3 is TGTGCCAGCAGTTTATATGCGGGGGGGAACACTGAAGCTTTCTTT. It codes for CASSLYAGGNTEAFF.

This clonotype was detected only a few times. The chain uses TRBV18 and TRBJ2-2, with D perhaps matching TRBD2 (5 bases). Germline CDR1 KGHSH, CDR2 LQKENI. V dropped 4 bases and J dropped 1 base, with 10 bases sitting between them. The CDR3 runs 15 residues. CDR3 in DNA: TGTGCCAGCTCACAACGCCGGGAGAACACCGGGGAGCTGTTTTTT. It is translated as CASSQRRENTGELFF.